This TCR beta chain was observed in a study of neurological immune-mediated disorders. This clonotype showed up many times. TCRdb reprocessed the 5' RACE reads with MiXCR, giving one entry per CDR3 protein. The table shows about 40,000 distinct CDR3 sequences, with roughly 2.5% occurring only once. This CDR3 has 13 residues. Germline V gives CDR1 MNHEY, CDR2 SVGAGI. V was pared by 5 bases and J by 10 bases, with 6 bases of the junction left unmatched. The sample consisted of PBMCs. The chain carries TRBV6-5 and TRBJ2-1; 9 bases agree with TRBD2. The clonotype was recovered from a man aged 50-60 years with multiple sclerosis. CDR3 in amino acids: CASSGTSPREQFF. The CDR3 DNA sequence: TGTGCCAGCAGTGGGACTAGCCCCAGGGAGCAGTTCTTC.